The sequence of this T cell receptor beta chain was determined in a study of blood T cell repertoires in COVID-19. Per the authors' pipeline: Amplification with reference gene primers provided the estimates of nucleated cell counts. Sequencing used immunoSEQ multiplex PCR; TCRdb keeps in-frame clones, though not all of them. That table supplies the V and J calls and clone size; D and trimming were determined from the DNA. This table has fewer than 350,000 clones, 85% appearing once. This CDR3 has 15 amino acids. The V gene lost 6 bases and the J gene lost 2 bases, with 16 bases spanning the gap. The germline CDR1 and CDR2 sequences are SGHRS and YFSETQ.

Sequencing was done on a sample of PBMCs or T cells enriched from blood (not recorded which). This chain links TRBV5-1 with TRBJ2-3, with a tentative D call TRBD1 (6 bases). The source of this sequence is a woman in her fifties or sixties who had recovered from COVID-19. DNA of the CDR3: TGCGCCAGCACGGACAGCGGCGACCCCACAGATACGCAGTATTTT. This gives the protein CASTDSGDPTDTQYF.